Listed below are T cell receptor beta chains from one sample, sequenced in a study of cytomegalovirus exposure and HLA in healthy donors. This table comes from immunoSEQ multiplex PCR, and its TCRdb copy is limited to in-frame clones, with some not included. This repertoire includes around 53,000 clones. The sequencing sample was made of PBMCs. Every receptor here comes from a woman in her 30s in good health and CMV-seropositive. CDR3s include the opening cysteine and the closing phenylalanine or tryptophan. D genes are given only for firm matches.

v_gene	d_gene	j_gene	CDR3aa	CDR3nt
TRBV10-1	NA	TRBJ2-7	CASSTQGTPVEQYF	TGCGCCAGCAGTACTCAGGGGACGCCGGTGGAGCAGTACTTC
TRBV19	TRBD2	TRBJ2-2	CASVRGAGELFF	TGTGCCAGCGTCCGGGGGGCCGGGGAGCTGTTTTTT
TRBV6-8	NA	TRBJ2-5	CASTIPGSGETQYF	TGTGCCAGCACCATTCCTGGAAGCGGGGAGACCCAGTACTTC
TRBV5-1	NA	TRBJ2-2	CASRFRLDTGELFF	TGCGCCAGCAGGTTTCGACTAGACACCGGGGAGCTGTTTTTT
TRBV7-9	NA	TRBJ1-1	CASSFPGGLMNTEAFF	TGTGCCAGCAGCTTCCCCGGGGGGCTTATGAACACTGAAGCTTTCTTT
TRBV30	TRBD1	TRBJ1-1	CAWSVRTGWDTEAFF	TGTGCCTGGAGTGTACGGACAGGGTGGGACACTGAAGCTTTCTTT
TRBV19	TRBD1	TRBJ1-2	CASSIDAESGQAYGYTF	TGTGCCAGTAGTATAGACGCAGAATCGGGACAGGCTTATGGCTACACCTTC
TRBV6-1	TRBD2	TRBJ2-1	CASRLGLAGPNEQFF	TGTGCCAGCAGACTTGGACTAGCGGGACCCAATGAGCAGTTCTTC
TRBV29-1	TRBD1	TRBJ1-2	CSGGPGGRSYGYTF	TGCAGCGGTGGGCCAGGGGGACGATCCTATGGCTACACCTTC
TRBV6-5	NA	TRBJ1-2	CASRTGYGYTF	TGTGCCAGCAGAACGGGGTATGGCTACACCTTC
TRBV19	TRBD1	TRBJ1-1	CASSTSPGQGNTEAFF	TGTGCCAGTAGTACCTCCCCTGGACAGGGGAACACTGAAGCTTTCTTT
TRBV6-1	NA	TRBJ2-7	CASSEKYIGEQYF	TGTGCCAGCAGTGAAAAGTATATCGGCGAGCAGTACTTC
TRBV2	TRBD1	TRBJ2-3	CASSGPGGWTDTQYF	TGTGCCAGCAGTGGGCCAGGGGGCTGGACAGATACGCAGTATTTT
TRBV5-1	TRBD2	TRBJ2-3	CASSPGTSSFLTDTQYF	TGCGCCAGCAGCCCTGGGACTAGCTCATTCCTCACAGATACGCAGTATTTT
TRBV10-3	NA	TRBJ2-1	CAISVQGYEQFF	TGTGCCATCAGTGTTCAGGGATATGAGCAGTTCTTC
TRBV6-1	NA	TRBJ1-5	CASSPTVGNQPQHF	TGTGCCAGCTCCCCGACAGTCGGAAATCAGCCCCAGCATTTT
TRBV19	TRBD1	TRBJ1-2	CASSNRGLNYGYTF	TGTGCCAGTAGTAACAGGGGCCTTAACTATGGCTACACCTTC
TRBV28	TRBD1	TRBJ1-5	CASSSGQRNQPQHF	TGTGCCAGCAGTTCGGGACAGCGCAATCAGCCCCAGCATTTT
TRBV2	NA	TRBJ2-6	CASGHRSANVLTF	TGTGCCAGCGGACACAGGTCGGCCAACGTCCTGACTTTC
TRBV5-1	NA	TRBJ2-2	CASSLAPDTGELFF	TGCGCCAGCAGCTTGGCCCCCGACACCGGGGAGCTGTTTTTT
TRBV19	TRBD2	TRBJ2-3	CASSIESGGYTDTQYF	TGTGCCAGTAGTATAGAGAGCGGGGGATACACAGATACGCAGTATTTT
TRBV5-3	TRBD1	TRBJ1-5	CARSLRDRDYSNQPQHF	TGTGCCAGAAGCTTGAGAGACAGGGATTATAGCAATCAGCCCCAGCATTTT
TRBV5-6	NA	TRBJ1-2	CASSLALQGWYGYTF	TGTGCCAGCAGCTTGGCTCTTCAGGGTTGGTATGGCTACACCTTC
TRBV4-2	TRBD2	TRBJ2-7	CASSQELAGLVEQYF	TGTGCCAGCAGCCAAGAACTAGCGGGACTAGTGGAGCAGTACTTC
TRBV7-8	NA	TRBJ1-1	CASSVGGITEAFF	TGTGCCAGCAGCGTTGGGGGGATCACTGAAGCTTTCTTT
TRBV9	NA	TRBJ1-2	CASSVDQANPANYGYTF	TGTGCCAGCAGCGTAGACCAGGCGAACCCAGCTAACTATGGCTACACCTTC
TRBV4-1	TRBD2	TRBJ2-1	CASSPPFPGLAGGVIDNEQFF	TGCGCCAGCAGCCCTCCTTTCCCGGGACTAGCGGGAGGGGTAATCGACAATGAGCAGTTCTTC
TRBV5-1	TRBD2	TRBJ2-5	CASSLFGTRGETQYF	TGCGCCAGCAGCTTGTTTGGGACTAGGGGAGAGACCCAGTACTTC
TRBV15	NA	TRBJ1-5	CATSRDLGEGQPQHF	TGTGCCACCAGCAGAGATTTGGGGGAGGGTCAGCCCCAGCATTTT
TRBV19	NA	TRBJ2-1	CASSITSTVEQFF	TGTGCCAGTAGTATAACGAGTACGGTTGAGCAGTTCTTC
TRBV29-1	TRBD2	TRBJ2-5	CSVERTGGVQETQYF	TGCAGCGTTGAAAGGACGGGAGGAGTACAAGAGACCCAGTACTTC
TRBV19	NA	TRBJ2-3	CASSTSTDTQYF	TGTGCCAGTTCGACTAGCACAGATACGCAGTATTTT
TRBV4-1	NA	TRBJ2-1	CASSPFPTSPSFNEQFF	TGCGCCAGCAGCCCCTTTCCCACTAGTCCTTCGTTCAATGAGCAGTTCTTC
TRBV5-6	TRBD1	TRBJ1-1	CASSFGTGGSGTEAFF	TGTGCCAGCAGCTTCGGGACAGGGGGCTCAGGGACTGAAGCTTTCTTT
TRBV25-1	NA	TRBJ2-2	CASSEGRGTGELFF	TGTGCCAGCAGTGAAGGACGGGGCACCGGGGAGCTGTTTTTT
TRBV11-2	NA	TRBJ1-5	CASSYGPRVQPQHF	TGTGCCAGCAGCTACGGTCCCCGCGTCCAGCCCCAGCATTTT
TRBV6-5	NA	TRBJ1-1	CASSYSLWRTEAFF	TGTGCCAGCAGTTACAGCCTCTGGAGGACTGAAGCTTTCTTT
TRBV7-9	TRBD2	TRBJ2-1	CASSLPNRLAGGRNEQFF	TGTGCCAGCAGCTTGCCCAACAGACTAGCGGGGGGGCGCAATGAGCAGTTCTTC
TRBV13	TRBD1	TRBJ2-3	CASSSRTGGSDTQYF	TGTGCCAGCAGCTCTCGGACAGGGGGTTCAGATACGCAGTATTTT
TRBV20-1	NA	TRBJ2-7	CSARETGEQYF	TGCAGTGCTAGAGAGACGGGCGAGCAGTACTTC